This section outlines one TCR beta chain sequence together with its context. Germline CDR1 reads LNHDA; CDR2 reads SQIVND (reference sequence). V gave up 2 bases and J gave up 5 bases, with 6 bases separating them. The CDR3 spans 12 residues. These data belong to a study of T cells after somatic rescue of genetic block. TCRdb's table, derived via immunoSEQ multiplex PCR, lists solely in-frame clones and lacks some. The sample consists of 80,000 to 100,000 clones, approximately 90% of them appearing once. The chain is built from TRBV19 and TRBJ2-5, with D unclear. The clonotype was recovered from a woman younger than 35. The specimen sequenced was peripheral blood mononuclear cells (PBMCs). The CDR3 loop is CASSIKMETQYF. CDR3 bases: TGTGCCAGTAGTATAAAGATGGAGACCCAGTACTTC. The whole variable domain, filled in from reference TRBV19 and TRBJ2-5, reads DGGITQSPKYLFRKEGQNVTLSCEQNLNHDAMYWYRQDPGQGLRLIYYSQIVNDFQKGDIAEGYSVSREKKESFPLTVTSAQKNPTAFYLCASSIKMETQYFGPGTRLLVL.